This T cell receptor beta chain comes out of a study of blood T cell repertoires in COVID-19. Study at large: The United States, Italy and Spain were the sources of the acute and convalescent COVID-19 samples.

V lost 0 bases and J 2 bases, leaving 10 bases between the germline ends. The CDR3 loop spans 16 amino acids. Germline-derived CDR1 and CDR2 are SGHTA and FQGTGA. TCRdb's table, derived via immunoSEQ multiplex PCR, lists solely in-frame clones and lacks some. The sample contains 150,000 to 200,000 clones, about 93% of which appear only once. This receptor was taken from a man aged 45 to 65 with acute or convalescent COVID-19. This sequence joins TRBV7-3 and TRBJ2-2, with D possibly TRBD2 on 5 matching bases. Sequencing was performed on peripheral blood. The CDR3 nucleotides are TGTGCCAGCAGCTTAACGGGGTCGGGAAACACCGGGGAGCTGTTTTTT. Amino acids: CASSLTGSGNTGELFF.